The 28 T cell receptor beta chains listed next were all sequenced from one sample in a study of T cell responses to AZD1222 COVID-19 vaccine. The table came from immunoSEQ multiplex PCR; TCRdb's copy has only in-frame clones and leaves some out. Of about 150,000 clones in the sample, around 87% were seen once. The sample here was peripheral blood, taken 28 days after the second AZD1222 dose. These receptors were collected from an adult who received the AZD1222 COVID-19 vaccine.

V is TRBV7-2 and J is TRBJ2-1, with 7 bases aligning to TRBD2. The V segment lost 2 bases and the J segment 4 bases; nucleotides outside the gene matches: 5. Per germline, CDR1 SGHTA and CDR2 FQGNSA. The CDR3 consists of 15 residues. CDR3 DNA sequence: TGTGCCAGCAGCTTACGAGCGGGAAATTACAATGAGCAGTTCTTC. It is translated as CASSLRAGNYNEQFF.

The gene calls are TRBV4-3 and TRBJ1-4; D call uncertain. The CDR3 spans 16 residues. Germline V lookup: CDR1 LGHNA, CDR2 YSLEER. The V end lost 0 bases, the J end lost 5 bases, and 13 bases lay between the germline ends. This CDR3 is CASSQDRSNINEKLFF. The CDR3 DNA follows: TGCGCCAGCAGCCAAGATCGGTCCAACATCAATGAAAAACTGTTTTTT.

As DNA, the CDR3 is TGTGCCAGCAGCTTAGTCGGGCTAGCGGAGCTGCGGGCGGCCCAGTACTTC. This encodes CASSLVGLAELRAAQYF. The chain recombines TRBV7-2 with TRBJ2-5; 7 positions match TRBD2. CDR1 is SGHTA and CDR2 is FQGNSA in the germline V gene. The CDR3 loop spans 17 amino acids. Trimming at V came to 1 base and at J to 9 bases, leaving 17 bases not matched to a gene.

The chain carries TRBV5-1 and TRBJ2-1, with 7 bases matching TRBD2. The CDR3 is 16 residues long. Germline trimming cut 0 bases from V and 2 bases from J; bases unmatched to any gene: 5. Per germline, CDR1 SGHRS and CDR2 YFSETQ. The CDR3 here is CASSLAVGRTYNEQFF. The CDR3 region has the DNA TGCGCCAGCAGCTTGGCCGTCGGGAGGACCTACAATGAGCAGTTCTTC.

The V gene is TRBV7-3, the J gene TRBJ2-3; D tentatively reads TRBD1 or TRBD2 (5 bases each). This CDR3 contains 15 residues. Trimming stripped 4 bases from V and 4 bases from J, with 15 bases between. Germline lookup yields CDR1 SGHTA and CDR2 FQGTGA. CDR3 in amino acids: CASSSTGRDADTQYF. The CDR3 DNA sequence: TGTGCCAGCAGCTCCACCGGCAGGGACGCAGATACGCAGTATTTT. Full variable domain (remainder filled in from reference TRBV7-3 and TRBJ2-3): GAGVSQTPSNKVTEKGKYVELRCDPISGHTALYWYRQSLGQGPEFLIYFQGTGAADDSGLPNDRFFAVRPEGSVSTLKIQRTERGDSAVYLCASSSTGRDADTQYFGPGTRLTVL.

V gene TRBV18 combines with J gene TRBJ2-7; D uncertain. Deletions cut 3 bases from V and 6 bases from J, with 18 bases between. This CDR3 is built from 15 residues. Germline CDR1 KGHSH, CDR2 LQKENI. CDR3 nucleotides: TGTGCCAGCTCACCCTTCGCCGATGAGAGTAGCGAGCAGTACTTC. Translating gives CASSPFADESSEQYF.

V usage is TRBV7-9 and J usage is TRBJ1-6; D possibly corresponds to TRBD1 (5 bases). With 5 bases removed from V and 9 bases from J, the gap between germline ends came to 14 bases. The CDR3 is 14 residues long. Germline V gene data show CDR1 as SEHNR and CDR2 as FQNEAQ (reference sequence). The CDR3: CASSRDSAGSPLHF. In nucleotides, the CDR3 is TGTGCCAGCAGCCGAGACAGTGCTGGTTCACCCCTCCACTTT.

This CDR3 reads CASSPDLSAIYF. Written as DNA, the CDR3 is TGCGCCAGCAGTCCTGACCTGTCAGCCATATATTTT. J is TRBJ1-3 and V is TRBV4-1; D ambiguous. CDR3 length: 12 residues. Per germline, CDR1 MGHRA and CDR2 YSYEKL. The V end lost 6 bases, the J end lost 11 bases, and 14 bases lay between the germline ends.

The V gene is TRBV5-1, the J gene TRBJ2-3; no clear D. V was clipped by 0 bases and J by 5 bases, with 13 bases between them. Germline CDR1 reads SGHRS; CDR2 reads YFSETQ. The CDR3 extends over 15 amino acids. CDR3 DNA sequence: TGCGCCAGCAGCTTGGCTGGCCCTATAGGAGATACGCAGTATTTT. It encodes CASSLAGPIGDTQYF. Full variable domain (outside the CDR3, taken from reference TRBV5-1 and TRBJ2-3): KAGVTQTPRYLIKTRGQQVTLSCSPISGHRSVSWYQQTPGQGLQFLFEYFSETQRNKGNFPGRFSGRQFSNSRSEMNVSTLELGDSALYLCASSLAGPIGDTQYFGPGTRLTVL.

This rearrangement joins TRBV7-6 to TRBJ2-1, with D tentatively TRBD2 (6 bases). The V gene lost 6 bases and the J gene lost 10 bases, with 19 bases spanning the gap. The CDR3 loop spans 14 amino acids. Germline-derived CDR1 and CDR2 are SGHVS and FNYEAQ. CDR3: CASSPALASREQFF. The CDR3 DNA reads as TGTGCCAGCAGTCCTGCACTAGCATCGCGGGAGCAGTTCTTC.

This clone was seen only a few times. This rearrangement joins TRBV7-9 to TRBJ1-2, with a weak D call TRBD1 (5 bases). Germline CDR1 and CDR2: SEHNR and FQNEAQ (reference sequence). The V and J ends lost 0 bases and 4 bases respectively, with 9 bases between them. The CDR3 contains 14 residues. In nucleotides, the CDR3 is TGTGCCAGCAGCTTAGCCTCCAGGGCCTATGGCTACACCTTC. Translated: CASSLASRAYGYTF.

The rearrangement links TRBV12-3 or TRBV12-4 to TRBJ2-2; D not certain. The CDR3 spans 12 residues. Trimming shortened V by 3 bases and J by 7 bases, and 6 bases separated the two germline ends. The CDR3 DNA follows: TGTGCCAGCAGTTTTGCGAGCGGGGAGCTGTTTTTT. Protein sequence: CASSFASGELFF.

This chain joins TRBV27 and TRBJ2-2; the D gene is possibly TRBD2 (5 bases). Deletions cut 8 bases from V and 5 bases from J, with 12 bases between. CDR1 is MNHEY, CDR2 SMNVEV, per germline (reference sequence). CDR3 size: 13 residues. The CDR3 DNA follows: TGTGCCAGCCAAATACTAGGGACCGGGGAGCTGTTTTTT. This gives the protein CASQILGTGELFF.

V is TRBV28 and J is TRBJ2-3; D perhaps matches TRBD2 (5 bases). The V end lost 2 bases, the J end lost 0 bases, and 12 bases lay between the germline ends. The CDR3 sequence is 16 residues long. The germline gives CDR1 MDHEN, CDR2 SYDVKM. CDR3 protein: CASSLEGGTSTDTQYF. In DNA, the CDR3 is TGTGCCAGCAGTTTAGAAGGAGGTACAAGCACAGATACGCAGTATTTT.

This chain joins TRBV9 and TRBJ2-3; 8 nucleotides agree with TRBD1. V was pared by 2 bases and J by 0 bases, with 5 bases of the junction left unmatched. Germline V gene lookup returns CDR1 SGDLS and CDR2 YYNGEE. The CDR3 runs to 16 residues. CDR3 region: CASSVRTGGSTDTQYF. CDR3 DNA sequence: TGTGCCAGCAGCGTCCGTACAGGGGGGAGCACAGATACGCAGTATTTT.

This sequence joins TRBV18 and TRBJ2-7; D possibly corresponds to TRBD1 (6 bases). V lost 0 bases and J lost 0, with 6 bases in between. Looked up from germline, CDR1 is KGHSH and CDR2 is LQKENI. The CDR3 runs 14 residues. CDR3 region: CASSPPDSSYEQYF. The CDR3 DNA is TGTGCCAGCTCACCACCGGACAGCTCCTACGAGCAGTACTTC.

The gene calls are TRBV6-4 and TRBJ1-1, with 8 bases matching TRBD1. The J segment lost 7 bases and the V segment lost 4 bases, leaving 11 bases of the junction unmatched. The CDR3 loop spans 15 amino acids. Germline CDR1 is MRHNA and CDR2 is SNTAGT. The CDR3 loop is CASSVPGRGQGEAFF. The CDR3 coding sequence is TGTGCCAGCAGTGTCCCGGGCAGGGGGCAGGGTGAAGCTTTCTTT.

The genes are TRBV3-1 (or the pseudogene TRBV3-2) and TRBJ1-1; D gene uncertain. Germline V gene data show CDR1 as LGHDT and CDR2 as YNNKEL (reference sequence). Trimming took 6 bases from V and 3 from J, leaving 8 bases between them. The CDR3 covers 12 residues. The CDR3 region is CASRKWDTEAFF. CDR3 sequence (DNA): TGTGCCAGCAGGAAATGGGACACTGAAGCTTTCTTT.

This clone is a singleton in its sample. CDR3 bases: TGTGCCAGCAGCTCGACGCAATCCTACAATGAGCAGTTCTTC. Its translation is CASSSTQSYNEQFF. This rearrangement joins TRBV7-2 to TRBJ2-1; D is unresolved. Per the germline V gene, CDR1 is SGHTA and CDR2 is FQGNSA. Between the trimmed V and J ends, which lost 4 bases and 1 base, there was a span of 8 bases. This CDR3 has 14 amino acids.

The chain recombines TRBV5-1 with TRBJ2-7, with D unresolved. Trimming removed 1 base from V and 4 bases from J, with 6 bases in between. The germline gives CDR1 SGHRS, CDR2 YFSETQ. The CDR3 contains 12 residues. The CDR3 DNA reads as TGCGCCAGCAGCTTGTCGGAGTACGAGCAGTACTTC. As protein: CASSLSEYEQYF.

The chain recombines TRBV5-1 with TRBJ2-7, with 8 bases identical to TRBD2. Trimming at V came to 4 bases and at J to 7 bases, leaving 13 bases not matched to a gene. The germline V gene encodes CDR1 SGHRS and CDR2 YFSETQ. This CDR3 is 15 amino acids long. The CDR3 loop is CASSRESGGRYEQYF. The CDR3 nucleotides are TGCGCCAGCAGCCGGGAAAGCGGGGGCAGATATGAGCAGTACTTC.

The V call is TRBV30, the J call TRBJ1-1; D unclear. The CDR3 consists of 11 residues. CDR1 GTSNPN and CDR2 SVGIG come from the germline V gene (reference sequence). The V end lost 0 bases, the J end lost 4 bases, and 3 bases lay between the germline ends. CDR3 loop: CAWSVLTEAFF. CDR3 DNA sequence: TGTGCCTGGAGTGTACTCACTGAAGCTTTCTTT.

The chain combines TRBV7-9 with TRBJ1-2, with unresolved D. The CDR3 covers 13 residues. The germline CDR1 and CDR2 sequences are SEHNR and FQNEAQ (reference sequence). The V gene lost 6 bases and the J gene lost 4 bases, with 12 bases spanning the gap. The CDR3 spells CASSSLEGYGYTF. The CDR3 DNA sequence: TGTGCCAGCAGTTCTCTTGAGGGCTATGGCTACACCTTC. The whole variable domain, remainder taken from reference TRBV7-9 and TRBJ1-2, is DTGVSQNPRHKITKRGQNVTFRCDPISEHNRLYWYRQTLGQGPEFLTYFQNEAQLEKSRLLSDRFSAERPKGSFSTLEIQRTEQGDSAMYLCASSSLEGYGYTFGSGTRLTVV.

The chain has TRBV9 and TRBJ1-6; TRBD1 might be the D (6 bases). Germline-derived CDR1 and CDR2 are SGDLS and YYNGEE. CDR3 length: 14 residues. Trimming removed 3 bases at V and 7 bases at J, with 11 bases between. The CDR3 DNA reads TGTGCCAGCAGCGCCCGGACAGCAAATTCACCCCTCCACTTT. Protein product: CASSARTANSPLHF.

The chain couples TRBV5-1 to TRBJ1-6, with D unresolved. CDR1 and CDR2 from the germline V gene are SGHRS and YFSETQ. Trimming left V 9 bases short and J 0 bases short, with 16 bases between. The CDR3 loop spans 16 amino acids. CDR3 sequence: CAIGRQLSSYNSPLHF. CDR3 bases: TGCGCCATCGGCCGGCAGTTAAGCTCCTATAATTCACCCCTCCACTTT.

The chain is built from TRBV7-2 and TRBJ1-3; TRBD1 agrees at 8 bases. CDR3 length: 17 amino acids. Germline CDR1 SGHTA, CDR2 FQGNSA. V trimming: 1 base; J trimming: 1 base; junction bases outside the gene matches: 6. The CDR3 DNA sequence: TGTGCCAGCAGCTTAGGAGTTCAGGGGGCGTCTGGAAACACCATATATTTT. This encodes CASSLGVQGASGNTIYF. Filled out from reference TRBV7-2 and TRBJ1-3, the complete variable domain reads GAGVSQSPSNKVTEKGKDVELRCDPISGHTALYWYRQSLGQGLEFLIYFQGNSAPDKSGLPSDRFSAERTGGSVSTLTIQRTQQEDSAVYLCASSLGVQGASGNTIYFGEGSWLTVV.

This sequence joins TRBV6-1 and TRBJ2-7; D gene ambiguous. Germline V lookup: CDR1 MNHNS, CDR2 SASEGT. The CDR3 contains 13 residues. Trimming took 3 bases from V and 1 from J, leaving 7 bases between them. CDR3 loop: CASSDWVSYEQYF. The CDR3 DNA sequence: TGTGCCAGCAGTGATTGGGTATCCTACGAGCAGTACTTC.

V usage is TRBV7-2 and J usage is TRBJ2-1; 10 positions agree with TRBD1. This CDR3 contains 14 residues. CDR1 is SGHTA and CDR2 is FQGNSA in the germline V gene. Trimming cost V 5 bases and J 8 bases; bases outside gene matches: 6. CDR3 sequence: CASSPTGGPDEQFF. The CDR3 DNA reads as TGTGCCAGCAGCCCGACAGGGGGCCCGGATGAGCAGTTCTTC.